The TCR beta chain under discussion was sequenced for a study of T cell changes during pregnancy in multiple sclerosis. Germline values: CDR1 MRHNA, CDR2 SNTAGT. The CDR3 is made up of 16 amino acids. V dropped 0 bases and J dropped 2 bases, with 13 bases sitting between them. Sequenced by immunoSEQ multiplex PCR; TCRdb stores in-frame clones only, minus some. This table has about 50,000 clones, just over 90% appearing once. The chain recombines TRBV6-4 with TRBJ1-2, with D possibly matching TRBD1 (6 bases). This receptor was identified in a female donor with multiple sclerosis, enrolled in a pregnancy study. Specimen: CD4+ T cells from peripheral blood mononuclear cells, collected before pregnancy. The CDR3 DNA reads TGTGCCAGCAGTGACTCGAGGGGGGGCGGGAACTATGGCTACACCTTC. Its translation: CASSDSRGGGNYGYTF.